One sample yielded the 3 T cell receptor beta chains listed below, sequenced in a study of T cell responses to AZD1222 COVID-19 vaccine. The table came from immunoSEQ multiplex PCR; TCRdb's copy has only in-frame clones and leaves some out. The sample lists about 130,000 clones; 93% were seen once. Sequenced here: peripheral blood, sampled on day 0 of AZD1222 vaccination. These receptors originate from an adult in good health.

The rearrangement links TRBV3-1 (or the pseudogene TRBV3-2) to TRBJ2-2, with D unclear. This CDR3 spans 16 amino acids. Deletions cut 0 bases from V and 3 bases from J, with 11 bases between. CDR1 is LGHDT, CDR2 YNNKEL, per germline (reference sequence). CDR3 in amino acids: CASSQDQFPDTGELFF. DNA for the CDR3: TGTGCCAGCAGCCAAGATCAATTTCCCGACACCGGGGAGCTGTTTTTT.

This clone was counted a few times. V and J are TRBV21-1 and TRBJ1-1. TRBV21-1 is a pseudogene segment. The CDR3 consists of 16 residues. CDR3 nucleotide sequence: TGTGCCAGCAGGCCGGATCTAGCCACAATTCGCACTGAAGCTTTCTTT. Encoded protein: CASRPDLATIRTEAFF.

The V call is TRBV30, the J call TRBJ1-5; D unresolved. The CDR3 is 14 residues long. V was shortened by 0 bases and J by 4 bases, with 10 bases between the two germline ends. Germline CDR1 and CDR2: GTSNPN and SVGIG (reference sequence). The chain's CDR3 is CAWSVSGPNQPQHF. The CDR3, as DNA: TGTGCCTGGAGTGTATCGGGCCCGAATCAGCCCCAGCATTTT.